The sequence of this T cell receptor (beta chain) was determined in a study of early T cells in non-severe SARS-CoV-2 infection. Study-level background: Sequenced bulk RNA came from whole blood that was unsorted, and chains were unpaired. Study-wide points: Using VDJdb, the matching emphasized anti-spike CD8 responses while missing private and CD4 specificities.

Via MiXCR, TCRdb re-called the 5' RACE reads, giving one row per CDR3 protein. The table lists nearly 55,000 distinct CDR3 sequences, roughly 8.2% of them singletons. The V gene lost 0 bases and the J gene lost 1 base, with 13 bases spanning the gap. Looked up from germline, CDR1 is LGHNA and CDR2 is YNFKEQ. The CDR3 runs 16 residues. This clonotype was seen a handful of times. The target antigen is unknown. The clonotype comes from an adult who was a healthcare worker with PCR-confirmed SARS-CoV-2 infection or an uninfected control (not recorded which). This specimen consisted of whole blood, obtained at baseline. This rearrangement joins TRBV4-2 to TRBJ2-7; D may be TRBD1 (6 bases). In DNA form, the CDR3 reads TGTGCCAGCAGCCAAGATAAACAGGGATGGTCCTACGAGCAGTACTTC. It codes for CASSQDKQGWSYEQYF.